This T cell receptor (beta chain) was found in a study of response to subunit inactivated influenza vaccine. In regard to this clonotype: What it binds is unknown.

MiXCR, run by TCRdb on the RT-PCR reads, gives a single entry per CDR3 protein. Among roughly 780,000 distinct CDR3 sequences listed, under 20% were seen once. CDR3 length: 12 amino acids. V trimming: 5 bases; J trimming: 5 bases; junction bases outside the gene matches: 6. The germline CDR1 and CDR2 sequences are SQVTM and ANQGSEA. Findings of the study overall: Authors suggested few new T cells are recruited by each seasonal influenza vaccination.

The origin of this receptor is a man aged 50 to 60 who received an inactivated influenza vaccine. The specimen was PBMCs from blood, collected 5 to 6 days after vaccination. The chain combines TRBV29-1 with TRBJ2-7; TRBD1 matches at 7 bases. CDR3: CSVLETGNEQYF. In DNA form, the CDR3 reads TGCAGCGTTCTTGAGACAGGGAACGAGCAGTACTTC.